The 7 T cell receptor beta chains given below trace back to one sample, sequenced in a study of monozygotic twins with inflammatory bowel disease. TCRdb re-analyzed the 5' RACE reads; it lists each CDR3 protein once, without DNA. The sample's table shows 300,000 to 400,000 distinct CDR3 sequences. The sequencing sample was made of blood. The source is a human donor with ulcerative colitis or Crohn's disease, or a healthy co-twin of an affected twin (not recorded which).

This rearrangement joins TRBV6-2 or TRBV6-3 to TRBJ2-7; TCRdb gives TRBD2 as the D gene, but with no DNA this cannot be confirmed. This CDR3 is built from 14 residues. CDR1 and CDR2 from the germline V gene are MNHEY and SVGEGT. CDR3 sequence: CASTNWGLEREQYF.

The chain joins TRBV28 to TRBJ2-2; TCRdb proposes TRBD1, but this gene call is untestable without DNA. Germline V CDR1 and CDR2: MDHEN, SYDVKM. The CDR3 extends over 12 amino acids. The CDR3 loop reads CAAQGAPGELFF. The full variable domain, with the rest looked up from reference TRBV28 and TRBJ2-2, is DVKVTQSSRYLVKRTGEKVFLECVQDMDHENMFWYRQDPGLGLRLIYFSYDVKMKEKGDIPEGYSVSREKKERFSLILESASTNQTSMYLCAAQGAPGELFFGEGSRLTVL.

The chain carries TRBV11-2 and TRBJ2-5; TCRdb designates TRBD2, a call that cannot be tested without DNA. Per germline, CDR1 SGHAT and CDR2 FQNNGV. The CDR3 runs 13 residues. The CDR3 sequence is CASSKGLQETQYF.

The rearrangement joins TRBV19 to TRBJ2-7. Germline V lookup: CDR1 LNHDA, CDR2 SQIVND (reference sequence). The CDR3 has 14 amino acids. The CDR3 reads CASSITGIFYEQYF.

The rearrangement joins TRBV7-2 to TRBJ2-7; the TCRdb call, TRBD2, lacks DNA for checking. The germline gives CDR1 SGHTA, CDR2 FQGNSA. The CDR3 contains 15 residues. CDR3 region: CASSLGVAGGYEQYF.

The chain's CDR3 is CASTQGASGSNRANTGELFF. The chain recombines TRBV7-7 with TRBJ2-2; TCRdb names TRBD2, which stays unverified in the absence of DNA. This CDR3 is 20 amino acids long. The germline V gene encodes CDR1 SSHAT and CDR2 FNYEAQ (reference sequence).

The chain joins TRBV5-1 to TRBJ2-7; the TRBD1 assignment by TCRdb is unverifiable without DNA. Germline-derived CDR1 and CDR2 are SGHRS and YFSETQ. The CDR3 contains 14 residues. This CDR3 is CASSTRQATYEQYF.